Shown below are 28 T cell receptor beta chains from a single sample sequenced in a study of Tregs in tolerant kidney transplant recipients. Using immunoSEQ multiplex PCR, the repertoire was profiled, and TCRdb retains in-frame clones only, with some absent. This sample has about 240,000 clones, with about 80% found just once. Sequencing used CD4+ T cells from blood. Receptors were obtained from a human donor in good health.

The rearrangement uses TRBV4-2 and TRBJ2-7; TRBD1 aligns across 9 bases. The V segment lost 0 bases and the J segment 7 bases; nucleotides outside the gene matches: 7. Germline values: CDR1 LGHNA, CDR2 YNFKEQ. The CDR3 loop spans 15 amino acids. CDR3 sequence: CASSQEWDRAWEQYF. CDR3 DNA sequence: TGTGCCAGCAGCCAAGAATGGGACAGGGCATGGGAGCAGTACTTC.

The rearrangement links TRBV5-1 to TRBJ2-3, with D tentatively TRBD2 (5 bases). The CDR3 extends over 13 amino acids. CDR1 is SGHRS, CDR2 YFSETQ, per germline. Trimming removed 1 base at V and 4 bases at J, with 7 bases between. The CDR3 sequence is CASSLRRADTQYF. DNA of the CDR3: TGCGCCAGCAGCTTGCGGCGGGCAGATACGCAGTATTTT.

The chain combines TRBV5-1 with TRBJ1-6, with D possibly TRBD1 on 5 matching bases. This CDR3 contains 16 residues. Germline V gene data show CDR1 as SGHRS and CDR2 as YFSETQ. Trimming pared 4 bases from V and 9 bases from J, leaving 20 bases between. CDR3: CASSPQEGRRSSPLHF. The CDR3 coding sequence is TGCGCCAGCAGCCCCCAAGAGGGGAGGCGGTCTTCACCCCTCCACTTT.

The chain is built from TRBV5-1 and TRBJ1-5, with TRBD1 matching over 9 bases. The J segment lost 9 bases and the V segment lost 5 bases, leaving 12 bases of the junction unmatched. The CDR3 is 15 amino acids. The germline V gene encodes CDR1 SGHRS and CDR2 YFSETQ. CDR3 bases: TGCGCCAGCAGACCCGACGACAGGGGGATTCTGCCCCAGCATTTT. Its protein product is CASRPDDRGILPQHF.

The rearrangement uses TRBV19 and TRBJ2-2; D unclear. The CDR3 contains 15 residues. Looked up from germline, CDR1 is LNHDA and CDR2 is SQIVND (reference sequence). Trimming shortened V by 3 bases and J by 2 bases, and 10 bases separated the two germline ends. The CDR3 DNA sequence: TGTGCCAGTAGTATGGCCGGGTTAAACACCGGGGAGCTGTTTTTT. This sequence encodes CASSMAGLNTGELFF.

This clone showed up just once. Other DNA sequences within the sample encode an identical CDR3. The V and J genes are TRBV18 and TRBJ1-6; no definite D call. The length of the CDR3 is 13 residues. V was shortened by 3 bases and J by 6 bases, with 6 bases between the two germline ends. The germline CDR1 and CDR2 sequences are KGHSH and LQKENI. The CDR3 bases are TGTGCCAGCTCACCCGGCGGTAATTCACCCCTCCACTTT. Translated: CASSPGGNSPLHF.

Written as DNA, the CDR3 is TGTGCCAGCAGCCCGAGGGGGACTTGGGCTGGAAACACCATATATTTT. Protein product: CASSPRGTWAGNTIYF. The chain has TRBV5-8 and TRBJ1-3; D is perhaps TRBD1 (6 bases). The V gene's germline CDR1 is SGHTS and CDR2 YDEGEE. V was shortened by 4 bases and J by 2 bases, with 16 bases between the two germline ends. This CDR3 comprises 16 residues.

The J gene is TRBJ1-3, the V gene TRBV18, with TRBD1 matching 8 bases. CDR3 size: 15 residues. V lost 5 bases, J lost 4 bases, and 7 bases stayed unmatched. Looked up from germline, CDR1 is KGHSH and CDR2 is LQKENI. The CDR3 spells CASSSVAGGGNTIYF. CDR3 in DNA: TGTGCCAGCTCAAGCGTGGCAGGGGGCGGAAACACCATATATTTT.

The chain couples TRBV15 to TRBJ2-3; 8 bases agree with TRBD2. Trimming at V came to 8 bases and at J to 2 bases, leaving 18 bases not matched to a gene. Germline V lookup: CDR1 LNHNV, CDR2 YYDKDF (reference sequence). The CDR3 runs 18 residues. CDR3 sequence reads: CATHHQGTRQETTDTQYF. In DNA, the CDR3 is TGTGCCACCCATCACCAGGGGACTAGACAGGAGACCACAGATACGCAGTATTTT.

The CDR3 DNA follows: TGTGCCAGCAGCCGCGGGGGGGTTTATGGCTACACCTTC. This gives the protein CASSRGGVYGYTF. The J gene is TRBJ1-2, the V gene TRBV7-6; tentatively, D is TRBD1 (5 bases). The germline V and J ends were trimmed by 5 bases and 5 bases, with 12 bases remaining between them. There are 13 residues in the CDR3. Germline CDR1 is SGHVS and CDR2 is FNYEAQ.

The chain is built from TRBV11-2 and TRBJ2-7; the match to TRBD1 covers 12 bases. Germline V gene sequence: CDR1 SGHAT, CDR2 FQNNGV. V gave up 0 bases and J gave up 3 bases; unmatched junction bases: 12. The CDR3 sequence is 19 residues long. The CDR3 coding sequence is TGTGCCAGCAGCTTAGATGGGACAGGGGGCGCGAGATTCTTCTACGAGCAGTACTTC. Its protein is CASSLDGTGGARFFYEQYF. Filled out from reference TRBV11-2 and TRBJ2-7, the complete variable domain reads EAGVAQSPRYKIIEKRQSVAFWCNPISGHATLYWYQQILGQGPKLLIQFQNNGVVDDSQLPKDRFSAERLKGVDSTLKIQPAKLEDSAVYLCASSLDGTGGARFFYEQYFGPGTRLTVT.

This rearrangement joins TRBV2 to TRBJ1-2, with D unclear. Trimming stripped 7 bases from V and 4 bases from J, with 13 bases between. The germline V gene has CDR1 SNHLY and CDR2 FYNNEI. This CDR3 comprises 13 residues. DNA of the CDR3: TGTGCCAGCATCCACGGCGGGATCTATGGCTACACCTTC. Amino acids: CASIHGGIYGYTF.

This clone appeared a single time. The chain uses TRBV18 and TRBJ2-5, with 8 bases lining up with TRBD1. Losses at the gene ends were 8 bases for V and 2 bases for J; bases not matched to a gene: 1. Germline V gene data show CDR1 as KGHSH and CDR2 as LQKENI. The CDR3 covers 12 residues. CDR3 DNA sequence: TGTGCCAGCGGGGACAGGCAAGAGACCCAGTACTTC. It translates to CASGDRQETQYF.

This chain's CDR3 is CSVATGGYGYTF. CDR3 DNA: TGCAGCGTTGCGACAGGGGGCTATGGCTACACCTTC. This sequence joins TRBV29-1 and TRBJ1-2, with 9 bases aligning to TRBD1. Germline loops: CDR1 SQVTM, CDR2 ANQGSEA. This CDR3 spans 12 amino acids. Unmatched junction bases numbered 1, after V lost 4 bases and J lost 4 bases.

This chain joins TRBV7-8 and TRBJ2-2; D remains unclear. The CDR3 contains 15 residues. Germline V gene data show CDR1 as SGHVS and CDR2 as FQNEAQ. Trimming pared 1 base from V and 5 bases from J, leaving 11 bases between. Written as DNA, the CDR3 is TGTGCCAGCAGCTTAGGGGATGGGCGAACCGGGGAGCTGTTTTTT. This sequence encodes CASSLGDGRTGELFF.

The rearrangement uses TRBV14 and TRBJ2-5; D possibly uses TRBD1 or TRBD2 (5 bases each). The CDR3 length is 12 residues. Trimming took 5 bases from V and 11 from J, leaving 15 bases between them. CDR1 is SGHDN, CDR2 FVKESK, per germline. This CDR3 is CASSKGDVRQYF. The CDR3 nucleotides read TGTGCCAGCAGCAAAGGGGACGTCCGGCAGTACTTC.

The genes are TRBV27 and TRBJ1-1; D is uncertain. Germline assignment: CDR1 MNHEY and CDR2 SMNVEV (reference sequence). The CDR3 consists of 16 residues. Trimming took off 0 bases at V and 3 bases at J, with 14 bases between the two ends. The CDR3 protein is CASSLSGRPRDTEAFF. CDR3 DNA: TGTGCCAGCAGTTTATCGGGGAGGCCTCGAGACACTGAAGCTTTCTTT.

The V gene is TRBV29-1, the J gene TRBJ2-3; D remains ambiguous. CDR1 and CDR2 (germline): SQVTM, ANQGSEA. The CDR3 consists of 12 residues. V was pared by 3 bases and J by 6 bases, with 10 bases between. CDR3 amino acids: CSVDLEYDTQYF. CDR3 in DNA: TGCAGCGTTGATTTGGAGTACGATACGCAGTATTTT.

V usage is TRBV6-1 and J usage is TRBJ1-2; weak D call: TRBD1 (5 bases). The CDR3 runs to 14 residues. Looked up from germline, CDR1 is MNHNS and CDR2 is SASEGT. Trimming left V 6 bases short and J 2 bases short, with 13 bases between. CDR3 in amino acids: CASRLTEINYGYTF. CDR3 DNA: TGTGCCAGCAGATTGACAGAGATCAACTATGGCTACACCTTC.

This clone appeared a few times. The chain carries TRBV10-3 and TRBJ1-5; D is unclear. Between the trimmed V and J ends, which lost 2 bases and 2 bases, there was a span of 10 bases. Germline V gene sequence: CDR1 ENHRY, CDR2 SYGVKD. The CDR3 runs 15 residues. CDR3: CAISERGNGNQPQHF. CDR3 DNA sequence: TGTGCCATCAGTGAGCGGGGTAATGGCAATCAGCCCCAGCATTTT.

The genes are TRBV10-2 and TRBJ2-1; D is unresolved. Per germline, CDR1 WSHSY and CDR2 SAAADI. V lost 9 bases and J lost 0, with 9 bases in between. The CDR3 loop spans 13 amino acids. This CDR3 is CASPSSSYNEQFF. CDR3 bases: TGCGCCAGTCCGAGTAGCTCCTACAATGAGCAGTTCTTC.

The V gene is TRBV2, the J gene TRBJ1-1; tentatively, D is TRBD1 (5 bases). The CDR3 is 14 residues long. Germline values: CDR1 SNHLY, CDR2 FYNNEI. Trimming cost V 4 bases and J 5 bases, with 14 bases left between them. CDR3: CASSGLSGRTEAFF. Here the CDR3 DNA reads TGTGCCAGCAGTGGTCTGTCAGGGAGGACTGAAGCTTTCTTT.

This clone was recorded only once. V and J are TRBV5-1 and TRBJ2-3; 10 bases are shared with TRBD2. The CDR3 sequence is 14 residues long. V trimming: 4 bases; J trimming: 4 bases; junction bases outside the gene matches: 3. Germline loops: CDR1 SGHRS, CDR2 YFSETQ. This CDR3 reads CASSASGSADTQYF. CDR3 coding DNA: TGCGCCAGCAGCGCTAGCGGGAGTGCAGATACGCAGTATTTT.

J is TRBJ2-5 and V is TRBV18, with D possibly being TRBD1 (6 bases). The V and J ends lost 5 bases and 5 bases respectively, with 12 bases between them. Per germline, CDR1 KGHSH and CDR2 LQKENI. The CDR3 runs 13 residues. For the CDR3, the DNA is TGTGCCAGCTCATCTCGGACAGATGAGACCCAGTACTTC. Protein: CASSSRTDETQYF. The full variable domain, its missing parts supplied by reference TRBV18 and TRBJ2-5, is NAGVMQNPRHLVRRRGQEARLRCSPMKGHSHVYWYRQLPEEGLKFMVYLQKENIIDESGMPKERFSAEFPKEGPSILRIQQVVRGDSAAYFCASSSRTDETQYFGPGTRLLVL.

This chain joins TRBV11-2 and TRBJ2-1; D unclear. The length of the CDR3 is 17 residues. The V gene lost 5 bases and the J gene lost 4 bases, with 21 bases spanning the gap. Germline V gene lookup returns CDR1 SGHAT and CDR2 FQNNGV. The CDR3 bases are TGTGCCAGCAGCGCCCGACCCTTAGGCCTTTTTTACAATGAGCAGTTCTTC. It yields the protein CASSARPLGLFYNEQFF.

V is TRBV5-1 and J is TRBJ2-7, with TRBD2 as a possible D gene (5 bases). V was shortened by 0 bases and J by 3 bases, with 10 bases between the two germline ends. Per the germline V gene, CDR1 is SGHRS and CDR2 is YFSETQ. The CDR3 spans 14 residues. The CDR3 region is CASSLVAGLYEQYF. The CDR3 DNA reads TGCGCCAGCAGCTTGGTGGCAGGACTCTACGAGCAGTACTTC. The full variable domain, in which reference TRBV5-1 and TRBJ2-7 provide the parts outside the CDR3, is KAGVTQTPRYLIKTRGQQVTLSCSPISGHRSVSWYQQTPGQGLQFLFEYFSETQRNKGNFPGRFSGRQFSNSRSEMNVSTLELGDSALYLCASSLVAGLYEQYFGPGTRLTVT.

This chain connects TRBV6-1 to TRBJ1-1; no clear D gene. The CDR3 contains 13 residues. V lost 7 bases and J 1 base, leaving 10 bases between the germline ends. Germline CDR1 is MNHNS and CDR2 is SASEGT. The CDR3: CASIGPRNTEAFF. CDR3 coding DNA: TGTGCCAGCATAGGTCCCCGGAACACTGAAGCTTTCTTT.

This chain joins TRBV9 and TRBJ1-1; a possible D gene is TRBD1 (5 bases). V gave up 1 base and J gave up 14 bases, with 15 bases separating them. This CDR3 is 12 amino acids long. Germline V gives CDR1 SGDLS, CDR2 YYNGEE. CDR3 coding DNA: TGTGCCAGCAGCGTAAGAGGCAGGGTCGGGTTCTTT. This translates into CASSVRGRVGFF.